This T cell receptor beta chain is drawn from a study of cytomegalovirus exposure and HLA in healthy donors. Study-wide context: Roughly 180 million T cells yielded 117 million unique TCR beta sequences in earlier analysis. Notes on the study in general: Several top significant clusters appeared, in a later analysis, to be linked to common viral pathogens.

The CDR3 length is 15 residues. Germline assignment: CDR1 LNHDA and CDR2 SQIVND (reference sequence). Trimming took 7 bases from V and 4 from J; bases not matched to a gene: 7. Both 60 Vbeta primers and 13 Jbeta primers went into the PCR. In the original analysis: Later work found 80 million or so unique TCR beta chains, with roughly 11 million shared. Repertoires were generated with immunoSEQ multiplex PCR, while TCRdb's copy carries only in-frame clones and drops some. The DNA was the basis for D and trimming; V, J and clone size are from that table. The sample lists 75,000 to 100,000 clones; approximately 7.1% were seen once. With respect to this clone: Its antigen is as yet unknown.

The chain is built from TRBV19 and TRBJ1-5; TRBD1 agrees at 10 bases. The sequencing input was PBMCs. This clonotype was obtained from a man aged 50 to 60 in good health and CMV-seronegative. DNA of the CDR3: TGTGCCAGTACAATGTCGGGACAGGGGAATCAGCCCCAGCATTTT. Encoded protein: CASTMSGQGNQPQHF.